This TCR beta chain emerged from a study of T cell responses to AZD1222 COVID-19 vaccine. With respect to this clone: Its specificity is unknown.

The CDR3 consists of 14 residues. Trimming stripped 6 bases from V and 5 bases from J, with 14 bases between. Germline-derived CDR1 and CDR2 are MGHRA and YSYEKL. The protocol was immunoSEQ multiplex PCR, while the TCRdb copy is restricted to in-frame clones and leaves out a portion. Counted here are some 120,000 clones, approximately 85% occurring once; the ten biggest clones make up 1.5% to 2%. Study-level results: Only a handful of AZD1222 recipients were seropositive at baseline. Two AZD1222 doses significantly raised spike-specific TCR breadth and depth over controls. Females outnumbered males among donors, who were mostly white British; clonal diversity was possibly underestimated. Regions 160-218 and 743-854 held dominance among vaccine-associated CD4 TCRs, which spanned spike.

The V call is TRBV4-1, the J call TRBJ2-1; D remains ambiguous. Material: peripheral blood, obtained on day 0 of AZD1222 vaccination. The sequence was obtained from an adult in good health. In DNA form, the CDR3 reads TGCGCCAGCAGTGCATCGAACCATAACAATGAGCAGTTCTTC. Amino acids: CASSASNHNNEQFF.